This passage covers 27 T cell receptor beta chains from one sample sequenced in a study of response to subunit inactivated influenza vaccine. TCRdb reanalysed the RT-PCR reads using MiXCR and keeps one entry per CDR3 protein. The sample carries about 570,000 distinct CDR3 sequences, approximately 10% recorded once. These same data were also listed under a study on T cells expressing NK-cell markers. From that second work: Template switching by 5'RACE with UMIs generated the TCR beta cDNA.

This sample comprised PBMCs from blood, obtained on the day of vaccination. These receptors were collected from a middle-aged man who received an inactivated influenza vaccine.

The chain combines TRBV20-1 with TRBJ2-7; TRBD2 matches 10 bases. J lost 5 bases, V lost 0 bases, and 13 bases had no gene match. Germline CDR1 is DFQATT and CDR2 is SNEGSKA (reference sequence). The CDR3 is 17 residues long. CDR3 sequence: CSARDVKAGGPVNEQYF. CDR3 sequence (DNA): TGCAGTGCTAGAGATGTAAAAGCGGGAGGGCCGGTCAACGAGCAGTACTTC.

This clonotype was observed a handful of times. The CDR3 spells CASSFVHLTGELFF. CDR3 nucleotide sequence: TGTGCCAGCAGTTTTGTTCATCTCACCGGGGAGCTGTTTTTT. This sequence joins TRBV27 and TRBJ2-2, with D unresolved. Trimming removed 3 bases from V and 4 bases from J, with 9 bases in between. This CDR3 is built from 14 residues. The germline V gene encodes CDR1 MNHEY and CDR2 SMNVEV (reference sequence).

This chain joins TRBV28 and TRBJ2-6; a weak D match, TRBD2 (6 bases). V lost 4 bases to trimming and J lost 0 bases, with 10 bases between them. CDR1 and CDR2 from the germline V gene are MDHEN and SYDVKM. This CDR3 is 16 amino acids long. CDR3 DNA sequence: TGTGCCAGCAGTTCCCCGGGGGACTCTGGGGCCAACGTCCTGACTTTC. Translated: CASSSPGDSGANVLTF.

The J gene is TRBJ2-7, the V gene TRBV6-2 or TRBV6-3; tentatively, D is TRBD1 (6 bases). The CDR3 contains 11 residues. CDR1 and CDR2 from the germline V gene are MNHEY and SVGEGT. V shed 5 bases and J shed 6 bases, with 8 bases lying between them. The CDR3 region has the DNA TGTGCCAGCAGTAACAGGGCCGAGCAGTACTTC. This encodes CASSNRAEQYF.

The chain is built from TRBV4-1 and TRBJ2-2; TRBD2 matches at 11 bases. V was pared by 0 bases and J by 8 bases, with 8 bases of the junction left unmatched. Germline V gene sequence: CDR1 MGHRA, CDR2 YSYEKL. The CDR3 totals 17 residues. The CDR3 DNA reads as TGCGCCAGCAGCCAAGAATTAGCGGGAGGGAGCCGAGGGGAGCTGTTTTTT. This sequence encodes CASSQELAGGSRGELFF.

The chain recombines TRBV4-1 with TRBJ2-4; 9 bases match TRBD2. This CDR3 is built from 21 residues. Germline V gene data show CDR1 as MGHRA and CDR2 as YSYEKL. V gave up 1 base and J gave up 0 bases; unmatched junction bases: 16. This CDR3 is CASSQVFTGTSLDLAKNIQYF. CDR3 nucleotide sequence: TGCGCCAGCAGCCAAGTTTTTACCGGGACTAGCCTTGATCTAGCCAAAAACATTCAGTACTTC.

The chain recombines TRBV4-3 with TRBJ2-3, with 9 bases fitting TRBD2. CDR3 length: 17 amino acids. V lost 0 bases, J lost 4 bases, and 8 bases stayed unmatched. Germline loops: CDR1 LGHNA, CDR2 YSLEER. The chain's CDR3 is CASSQDRAGGSSDTQYF. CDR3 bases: TGCGCCAGCAGCCAAGATCGGGCGGGAGGGTCCTCAGATACGCAGTATTTT.

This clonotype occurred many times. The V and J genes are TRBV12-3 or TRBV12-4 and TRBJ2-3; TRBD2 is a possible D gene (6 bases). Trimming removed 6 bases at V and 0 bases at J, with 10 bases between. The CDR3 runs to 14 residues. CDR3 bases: TGTGCCAGCAGCGGGACTTCTAGCACAGATACGCAGTATTTT. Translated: CASSGTSSTDTQYF.

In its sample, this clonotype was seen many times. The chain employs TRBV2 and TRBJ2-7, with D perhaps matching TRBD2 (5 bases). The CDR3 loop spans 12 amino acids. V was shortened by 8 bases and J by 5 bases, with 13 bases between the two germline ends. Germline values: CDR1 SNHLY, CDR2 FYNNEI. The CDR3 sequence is CASVRTGHEQYF. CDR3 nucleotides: TGTGCCAGCGTCAGGACTGGGCACGAGCAGTACTTC.

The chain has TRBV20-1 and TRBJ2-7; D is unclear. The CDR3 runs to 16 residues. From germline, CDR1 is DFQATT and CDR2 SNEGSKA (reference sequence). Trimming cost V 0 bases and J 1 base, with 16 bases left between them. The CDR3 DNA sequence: TGCAGTGCTAGAGATAGAGGCAGGTTACCTTCCTACGAGCAGTACTTC. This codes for CSARDRGRLPSYEQYF.

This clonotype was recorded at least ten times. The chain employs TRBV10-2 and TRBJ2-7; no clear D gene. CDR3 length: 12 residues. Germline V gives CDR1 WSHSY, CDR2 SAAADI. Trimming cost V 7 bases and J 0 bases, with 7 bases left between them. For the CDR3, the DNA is TGCGCCAGCAACTACAACTCCTACGAGCAGTACTTC. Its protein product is CASNYNSYEQYF.

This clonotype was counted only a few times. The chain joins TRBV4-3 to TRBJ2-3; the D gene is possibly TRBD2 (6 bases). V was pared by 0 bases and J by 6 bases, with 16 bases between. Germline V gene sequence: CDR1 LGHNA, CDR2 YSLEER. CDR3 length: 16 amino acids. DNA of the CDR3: TGCGCCAGCAGCCAAGATGGGGCGGGGCGCGGTGATACGCAGTATTTT. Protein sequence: CASSQDGAGRGDTQYF.

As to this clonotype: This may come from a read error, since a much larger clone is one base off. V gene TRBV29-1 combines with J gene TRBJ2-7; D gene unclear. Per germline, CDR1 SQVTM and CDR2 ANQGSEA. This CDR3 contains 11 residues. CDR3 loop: CGVRQSYEQYF. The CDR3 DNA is TGCGGCGTTCGCCAGTCCTACGAGCAGTACTTC.

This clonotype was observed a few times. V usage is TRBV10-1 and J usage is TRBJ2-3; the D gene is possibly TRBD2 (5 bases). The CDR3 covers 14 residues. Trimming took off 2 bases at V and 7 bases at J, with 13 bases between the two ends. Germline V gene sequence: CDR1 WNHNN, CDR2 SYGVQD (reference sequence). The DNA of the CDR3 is TGCGCCAGCAGTGAGGGCCTAGCCCGATATACGCAGTATTTT. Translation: CASSEGLARYTQYF.

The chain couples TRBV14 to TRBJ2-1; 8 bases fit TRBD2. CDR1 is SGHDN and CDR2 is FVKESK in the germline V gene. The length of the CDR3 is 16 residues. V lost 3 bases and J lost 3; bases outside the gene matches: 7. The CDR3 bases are TGTGCCAGCAGCCATGTCGGGGGGGCCGTCTACAATGAGCAGTTCTTC. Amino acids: CASSHVGGAVYNEQFF.

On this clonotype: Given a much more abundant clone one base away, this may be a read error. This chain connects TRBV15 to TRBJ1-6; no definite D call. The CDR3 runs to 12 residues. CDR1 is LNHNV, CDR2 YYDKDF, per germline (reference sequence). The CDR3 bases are TGTGCCACCAGCGGAGAAAATTCACCCCTCCACTTT. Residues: CATSGENSPLHF.

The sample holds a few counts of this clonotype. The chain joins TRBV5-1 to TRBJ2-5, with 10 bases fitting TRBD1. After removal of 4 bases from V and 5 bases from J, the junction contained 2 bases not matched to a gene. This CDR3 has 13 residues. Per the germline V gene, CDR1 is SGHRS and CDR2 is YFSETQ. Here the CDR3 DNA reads TGCGCCAGCAGCACGGGACAGGGGGAGACCCAGTACTTC. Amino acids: CASSTGQGETQYF.

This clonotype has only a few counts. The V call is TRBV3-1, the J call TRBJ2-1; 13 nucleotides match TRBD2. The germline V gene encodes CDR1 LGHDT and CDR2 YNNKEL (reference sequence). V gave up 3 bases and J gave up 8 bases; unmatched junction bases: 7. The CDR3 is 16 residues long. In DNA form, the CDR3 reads TGTGCCAGCAGCCACCCACTAGCGGGGGGGTTTGATGAGCAGTTCTTC. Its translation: CASSHPLAGGFDEQFF.

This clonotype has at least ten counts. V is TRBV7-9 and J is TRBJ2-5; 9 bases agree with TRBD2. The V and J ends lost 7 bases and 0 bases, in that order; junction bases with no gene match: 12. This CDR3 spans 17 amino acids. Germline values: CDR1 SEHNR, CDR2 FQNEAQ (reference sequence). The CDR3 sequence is CASTKLLSGGYQETQYF. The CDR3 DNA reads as TGTGCCAGCACTAAACTGCTTAGCGGGGGATACCAAGAGACCCAGTACTTC.

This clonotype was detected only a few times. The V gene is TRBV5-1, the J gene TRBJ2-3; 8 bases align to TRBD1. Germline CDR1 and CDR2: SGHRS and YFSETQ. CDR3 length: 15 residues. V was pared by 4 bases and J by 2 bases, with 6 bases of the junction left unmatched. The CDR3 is CASSPRGQDTDTQYF. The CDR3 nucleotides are TGCGCCAGCAGCCCAAGGGGACAGGACACAGATACGCAGTATTTT. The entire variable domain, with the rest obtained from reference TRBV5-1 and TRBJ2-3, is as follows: KAGVTQTPRYLIKTRGQQVTLSCSPISGHRSVSWYQQTPGQGLQFLFEYFSETQRNKGNFPGRFSGRQFSNSRSEMNVSTLELGDSALYLCASSPRGQDTDTQYFGPGTRLTVL.

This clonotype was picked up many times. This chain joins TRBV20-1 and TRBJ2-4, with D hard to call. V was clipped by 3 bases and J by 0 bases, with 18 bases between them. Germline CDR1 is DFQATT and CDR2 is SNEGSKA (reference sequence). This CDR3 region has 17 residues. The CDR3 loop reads CSASQFSPFLAKNIQYF. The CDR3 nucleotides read TGCAGTGCTAGTCAGTTTAGTCCGTTTCTAGCCAAAAACATTCAGTACTTC.

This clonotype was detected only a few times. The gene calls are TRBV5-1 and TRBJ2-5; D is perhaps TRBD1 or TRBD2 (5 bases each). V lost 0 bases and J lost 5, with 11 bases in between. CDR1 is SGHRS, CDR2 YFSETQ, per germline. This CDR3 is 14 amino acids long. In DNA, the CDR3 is TGCGCCAGCAGCTTGGACGGATGGGGGGAGACCCAGTACTTC. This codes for CASSLDGWGETQYF.

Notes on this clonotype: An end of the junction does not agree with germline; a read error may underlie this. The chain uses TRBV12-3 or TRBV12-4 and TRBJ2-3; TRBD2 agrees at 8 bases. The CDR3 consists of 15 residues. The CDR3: CTSRPAGALRDTQYF. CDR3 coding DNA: TGTACCAGTCGACCAGCGGGGGCTCTTCGGGATACGCAGTATTTT.

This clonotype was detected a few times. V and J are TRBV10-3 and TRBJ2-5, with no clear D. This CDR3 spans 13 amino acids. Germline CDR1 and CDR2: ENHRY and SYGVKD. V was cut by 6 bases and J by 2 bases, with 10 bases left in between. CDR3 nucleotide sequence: TGTGCCATCAGAAGGACCCAACAAGAGACCCAGTACTTC. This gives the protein CAIRRTQQETQYF.

The CDR3 loop is CASSRNSGKGETQYF. The DNA for the CDR3 is TGTGCCAGCAGCCGAAACAGCGGGAAGGGGGAGACCCAGTACTTC. This chain connects TRBV7-9 to TRBJ2-5, with TRBD2 matching 7 bases. Trimming took 5 bases from V and 5 from J; bases not matched to a gene: 11. Germline V gene lookup returns CDR1 SEHNR and CDR2 FQNEAQ (reference sequence). The CDR3 is 15 amino acids.

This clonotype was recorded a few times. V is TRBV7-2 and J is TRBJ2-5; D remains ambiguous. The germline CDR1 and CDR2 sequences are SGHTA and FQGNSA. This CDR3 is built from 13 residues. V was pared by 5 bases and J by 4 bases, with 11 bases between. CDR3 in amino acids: CASSSASVETQYF. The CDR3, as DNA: TGTGCCAGCAGCAGTGCCTCGGTAGAGACCCAGTACTTC. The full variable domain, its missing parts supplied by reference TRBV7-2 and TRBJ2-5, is GAGVSQSPSNKVTEKGKDVELRCDPISGHTALYWYRQSLGQGLEFLIYFQGNSAPDKSGLPSDRFSAERTGGSVSTLTIQRTQQEDSAVYLCASSSASVETQYFGPGTRLLVL.

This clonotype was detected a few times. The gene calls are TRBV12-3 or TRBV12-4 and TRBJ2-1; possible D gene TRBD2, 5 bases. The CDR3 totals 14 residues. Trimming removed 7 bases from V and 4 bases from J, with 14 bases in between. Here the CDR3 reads CASIRGISYNEQFF. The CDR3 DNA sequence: TGTGCCAGCATACGAGGGATTAGTTACAATGAGCAGTTCTTC.